This passage covers 23 T cell receptor beta chains from one sample sequenced in a study of early T cells in non-severe SARS-CoV-2 infection. TCRdb processed the 5' RACE reads anew with MiXCR; each CDR3 protein has one entry. The repertoire consists of 65,000 to 95,000 distinct CDR3 sequences, with roughly 9.4% occurring once and the leading ten covering about 4.6%. The sequenced material came from whole blood. Receptors were obtained from an adult who was a healthcare worker with PCR-confirmed SARS-CoV-2 infection or an uninfected control (not recorded which).

The sample holds many counts of this clonotype. The gene calls are TRBV3-1 and TRBJ1-6, with unresolved D. CDR3 length: 15 amino acids. V was shortened by 5 bases and J by 7 bases, with 15 bases between the two germline ends. CDR1 is LGHDT, CDR2 YNNKEL, per germline (reference sequence). The CDR3 loop reads CASSIRGPGNSPLHF. The CDR3 bases are TGTGCCAGCAGCATCCGCGGACCGGGAAATTCACCCCTCCACTTT.

This clonotype was found a few times. The V call is TRBV14, the J call TRBJ1-1; no definite D call. V was trimmed by 3 bases and J by 0 bases, leaving 14 bases between them. CDR1 and CDR2 (germline): SGHDN, FVKESK. The CDR3 is 16 residues long. The CDR3 region is CASSHLRSLMNTEAFF. Here the CDR3 DNA reads TGTGCCAGCAGCCATCTGCGATCGCTAATGAACACTGAAGCTTTCTTT.

Ten or more counts support this clonotype. The chain joins TRBV12-3 or TRBV12-4 to TRBJ1-5; perhaps TRBD1 as D (6 bases). The CDR3 contains 16 residues. V was cut by 5 bases and J by 2 bases, with 16 bases left in between. CDR3 DNA: TGTGCCAGCAGTCAGAGACAGGTCGACGGCAATCAGCCCCAGCATTTT. Protein: CASSQRQVDGNQPQHF.

This clonotype was found a few times. The chain couples TRBV29-1 to TRBJ2-1, with TRBD1 identical over 9 bases. With V trimmed by 5 bases and J by 10 bases, 9 bases remained unmatched. The germline V gene encodes CDR1 SQVTM and CDR2 ANQGSEA. The CDR3 loop spans 13 amino acids. CDR3 region: CSVSRTGEDEQFF. The CDR3 DNA reads as TGCAGCGTTTCCCGGACAGGGGAAGACGAGCAGTTCTTC.

This chain connects TRBV20-1 to TRBJ1-1, with TRBD1 identical over 7 bases. The CDR3 loop spans 16 amino acids. Germline loops: CDR1 DFQATT, CDR2 SNEGSKA (reference sequence). V shed 3 bases and J 1 base; nucleotides not matched to a gene: 11. CDR3 in DNA: TGCAGTGCTAGTGGTGTAAAGGACAGGAAGAACACTGAAGCTTTCTTT. Its translation: CSASGVKDRKNTEAFF.

This clonotype was observed at least ten times. This chain uses TRBV9 with TRBJ2-2, with D unclear. The V gene lost 0 bases and the J gene lost 4 bases, with 10 bases spanning the gap. CDR3 length: 15 residues. Per germline, CDR1 SGDLS and CDR2 YYNGEE. The CDR3 DNA follows: TGTGCCAGCAGCGTAGAGGCCTGGGGCACCGGGGAGCTGTTTTTT. It codes for CASSVEAWGTGELFF.

A few counts support this clonotype. The chain has TRBV7-3 and TRBJ2-3, with TRBD2 matching 7 bases. V shed 5 bases, J shed 1 base, and the junction held 12 bases outside the gene matches. There are 17 residues in the CDR3. CDR1 SGHTA and CDR2 FQGTGA come from the germline V gene. The CDR3 DNA sequence: TGTGCCAGCAGCCTAGGGGTGGCGGGAGCGGGCACAGATACGCAGTATTTT. Protein product: CASSLGVAGAGTDTQYF.

The chain recombines TRBV25-1 with TRBJ2-7; unclear D gene. Germline V gene sequence: CDR1 MGHDK, CDR2 SYGVNS. V lost 1 base to trimming and J lost 6 bases, with 13 bases between them. The CDR3 is 14 residues long. The CDR3, as DNA: TGTGCCAGCAGTGAATGGGGAAATAAGCGCGAGCAGTACTTC. Its translation is CASSEWGNKREQYF.

This CDR3 reads CASKRTSNEQFF. For the CDR3, the DNA is TGTGCCAGCAAGCGTACTAGTAATGAGCAGTTCTTC. The rearrangement links TRBV2 to TRBJ2-1; D is perhaps TRBD2 (5 bases). There are 12 residues in the CDR3. Between the trimmed V and J ends, which lost 7 bases and 7 bases, there was a span of 11 bases. Germline loops: CDR1 SNHLY, CDR2 FYNNEI.

The chain is built from TRBV29-1 and TRBJ2-7, with D possibly TRBD2 on 6 matching bases. The CDR3 has 13 residues. Germline CDR1 and CDR2: SQVTM and ANQGSEA. Trimming left V 8 bases short and J 3 bases short, with 17 bases between. CDR3 loop: CSSTAGIIYEQYF. The CDR3 DNA follows: TGCAGCTCCACGGCGGGAATTATCTACGAGCAGTACTTC.

This clonotype has only a few counts. The chain recombines TRBV4-2 with TRBJ2-1, with 7 bases aligning to TRBD2. In germline, CDR1 is LGHNA, CDR2 YNFKEQ. The CDR3 is made up of 13 amino acids. Germline trimming cut 0 bases from V and 11 bases from J; bases unmatched to any gene: 4. The CDR3 nucleotides read TGTGCCAGCAGCCAAGATGGGGGGACTAAGCAGTTCTTC. Protein: CASSQDGGTKQFF.

This clonotype has at least ten counts. V and J are TRBV29-1 and TRBJ1-2; D not certain. The CDR3 sequence is 12 residues long. Germline V gene sequence: CDR1 SQVTM, CDR2 ANQGSEA. V was pared by 5 bases and J by 8 bases, with 15 bases between. CDR3 sequence reads: CSVKVLKGGYTF. CDR3 sequence (DNA): TGCAGCGTTAAGGTCCTAAAAGGAGGCTACACCTTC.

This clonotype has a count of ten or more. This chain links TRBV27 with TRBJ1-6; D is unresolved. This CDR3 contains 13 residues. Germline lookup yields CDR1 MNHEY and CDR2 SMNVEV (reference sequence). V was trimmed by 3 bases and J by 13 bases, leaving 13 bases between them. CDR3 amino acids: CASSLPAGRPLHF. CDR3 nucleotides: TGTGCCAGCAGTTTGCCCGCTGGACGTCCCCTCCACTTT.

The chain is built from TRBV2 and TRBJ2-3; 7 nucleotides line up with TRBD1. V lost 8 bases and J lost 2; bases outside the gene matches: 10. The germline CDR1 and CDR2 sequences are SNHLY and FYNNEI. The CDR3 contains 15 residues. This chain's CDR3 is CASRRAGGITDTQYF. Here the CDR3 DNA reads TGTGCCAGCCGGCGGGCAGGGGGAATCACAGATACGCAGTATTTT.

This clonotype was counted ten times or more. The chain employs TRBV6-1 and TRBJ2-5; TRBD2 aligns across 8 bases. CDR1 and CDR2 from the germline V gene are MNHNS and SASEGT. The CDR3 is 14 residues long. Germline trimming cut 2 bases from V and 4 bases from J; bases unmatched to any gene: 3. The DNA for the CDR3 is TGTGCCAGCAGTGAACTCCTAGCGGGAGAGACCCAGTACTTC. The encoded protein is CASSELLAGETQYF.

The gene calls are TRBV5-1 and TRBJ1-5; D remains unclear. Germline V lookup: CDR1 SGHRS, CDR2 YFSETQ. CDR3 length equals 15 residues. V lost 0 bases, J lost 0 bases, and 7 bases lay in between. CDR3 in amino acids: CASSLDGYSNQPQHF. The CDR3 DNA reads TGCGCCAGCAGCTTGGACGGATATAGCAATCAGCCCCAGCATTTT. The variable domain in full, completed from reference TRBV5-1 and TRBJ1-5, reads KAGVTQTPRYLIKTRGQQVTLSCSPISGHRSVSWYQQTPGQGLQFLFEYFSETQRNKGNFPGRFSGRQFSNSRSEMNVSTLELGDSALYLCASSLDGYSNQPQHFGDGTRLSIL.

This clonotype occurred many times. This chain joins TRBV14 and TRBJ2-7; TRBD1 aligns across 8 bases. The CDR3 length is 17 residues. V was pared by 6 bases and J by 6 bases, with 19 bases of the junction left unmatched. The germline V gene encodes CDR1 SGHDN and CDR2 FVKESK. As DNA, the CDR3 is TGTGCCAGCAGTACATTAGACAGGGGACTCTTTACGGGCGAGCAGTACTTC. This translates into CASSTLDRGLFTGEQYF.

The genes are TRBV28 and TRBJ2-2, with 12 bases fitting TRBD2. The CDR3 is made up of 17 amino acids. CDR1 is MDHEN, CDR2 SYDVKM, per germline. Germline trimming cut 5 bases from V and 4 bases from J; bases unmatched to any gene: 8. This chain's CDR3 is CASSRRLAGVGTGELFF. The CDR3 coding sequence is TGTGCCAGCAGTCGCCGACTAGCGGGAGTCGGCACCGGGGAGCTGTTTTTT.

This rearrangement joins TRBV28 to TRBJ2-5; 7 bases are shared with TRBD1. V dropped 5 bases and J dropped 4; count of bases not matched to a gene: 7. Germline CDR1 reads MDHEN; CDR2 reads SYDVKM. The CDR3 loop spans 14 amino acids. CDR3 bases: TGTGCCAGCAGTGACAGGGTAGGGGCAGAGACCCAGTACTTC. Translation gives CASSDRVGAETQYF.

The V gene is TRBV28, the J gene TRBJ2-5; D tentatively fits TRBD1 or TRBD2 (5 bases each). The CDR3 extends over 14 amino acids. Between the trimmed V and J ends, which lost 6 bases and 1 base, there was a span of 12 bases. Germline assignment: CDR1 MDHEN and CDR2 SYDVKM. The CDR3 region has the DNA TGTGCCAGCAGCTCAGGGAGACGCCAAGAGACCCAGTACTTC. Amino acid sequence: CASSSGRRQETQYF.

This clonotype has ten or more counts. V gene TRBV28 combines with J gene TRBJ2-5; D is possibly TRBD1 or TRBD2 (6 bases each). The germline V and J ends were trimmed by 5 bases and 5 bases, with 18 bases remaining between them. Per germline, CDR1 MDHEN and CDR2 SYDVKM. The CDR3 loop spans 15 amino acids. As DNA, the CDR3 is TGTGCCAGCAGTCAAAGGGGGGCGGAGAGGGAGACCCAGTACTTC. This translates into CASSQRGAERETQYF. Drawing the rest from reference TRBV28 and TRBJ2-5, the complete variable domain is DVKVTQSSRYLVKRTGEKVFLECVQDMDHENMFWYRQDPGLGLRLIYFSYDVKMKEKGDIPEGYSVSREKKERFSLILESASTNQTSMYLCASSQRGAERETQYFGPGTRLLVL.

About this clonotype itself: A read error is possible here, since a much larger clone lies one base away. The rearrangement joins TRBV3-1 to TRBJ1-6; no clear D gene. Germline values: CDR1 LGHDT, CDR2 YNNKEL (reference sequence). This CDR3 is 11 amino acids long. CDR3 protein: CVSSQGSPLHF. The CDR3, as DNA: TGTGTCAGCAGCCAAGGATCACCCCTCCACTTT.

This clonotype was seen more than once but under ten times. This rearrangement joins TRBV11-2 to TRBJ2-2, with TRBD2 matching 11 bases. CDR1 is SGHAT and CDR2 is FQNNGV in the germline V gene. V gave up 2 bases and J gave up 4 bases; unmatched junction bases: 0. This CDR3 spans 15 amino acids. The chain's CDR3 is CASSLLAGGTGELFF. The CDR3 nucleotides read TGTGCCAGCAGCTTACTAGCGGGAGGCACCGGGGAGCTGTTTTTT.